This T cell receptor (beta chain) was sequenced in a study of T cell responses to AZD1222 COVID-19 vaccine. Notes on the study in general: Donors were largely white British and mainly female; clonal diversity was possibly underestimated.

The protocol was immunoSEQ multiplex PCR, while the TCRdb copy is restricted to in-frame clones and leaves out a portion. This table has around 190,000 clones, 90% to 95% appearing once. Trimming removed 2 bases from V and 8 bases from J; junction bases left unmatched: 4. Germline lookup yields CDR1 LNHNV and CDR2 YYDKDF (reference sequence). The CDR3 runs to 15 residues. On this clone: Its antigen is unidentified.

Source: peripheral blood, taken 28 days after the second AZD1222 dose. The clonotype was recovered from an adult who received the AZD1222 COVID-19 vaccine. The rearrangement links TRBV15 to TRBJ2-4, with 12 bases identical to TRBD2. The CDR3 loop reads CATSRPSGRAHIQYF. Written as DNA, the CDR3 is TGTGCCACCAGCAGACCTAGCGGGAGGGCCCACATTCAGTACTTC.